The 12 T cell receptor beta chains in this list originate from one sample, sequenced in a study of blood T cell repertoires in COVID-19. Assay used: immunoSEQ multiplex PCR; TCRdb lists only in-frame clones, some missing. The table has hundreds of thousands of clones, approximately 83% seen once; the top ten hold 3% to 4%. The specimen was PBMCs or T cells enriched from blood (not recorded which). The receptor set was obtained from a middle-aged woman with acute COVID-19.

The chain links TRBV11-2 to TRBJ2-2, with D possibly being TRBD2 (5 bases). The germline CDR1 and CDR2 sequences are SGHAT and FQNNGV. This CDR3 spans 17 amino acids. Trimming pared 6 bases from V and 0 bases from J, leaving 17 bases between. CDR3 bases: TGTGCCAGCAGACATAGAATTTCGGGGACGAACACCGGGGAGCTGTTTTTT. Its protein is CASRHRISGTNTGELFF. The whole variable domain, filled in from reference TRBV11-2 and TRBJ2-2, reads EAGVAQSPRYKIIEKRQSVAFWCNPISGHATLYWYQQILGQGPKLLIQFQNNGVVDDSQLPKDRFSAERLKGVDSTLKIQPAKLEDSAVYLCASRHRISGTNTGELFFGEGSRLTVL.

J is TRBJ2-3 and V is TRBV6-1; 8 nucleotides match TRBD2. With V trimmed by 2 bases and J by 5 bases, 6 bases remained unmatched. CDR1 is MNHNS, CDR2 SASEGT, per germline. CDR3 size: 15 residues. The CDR3 bases are TGTGCCAGCAGTGAAATAGCGGGATTGGGAGATACGCAGTATTTT. It specifies CASSEIAGLGDTQYF.

The gene calls are TRBV4-1 and TRBJ2-1; TRBD2 is a possible D gene (7 bases). The germline V gene encodes CDR1 MGHRA and CDR2 YSYEKL. V was shortened by 1 base and J by 12 bases, with 22 bases between the two germline ends. CDR3 length equals 16 residues. In DNA form, the CDR3 reads TGCGCCAGCAGCCAAGGGGGGGGCAGGTTTGATCGTGGGCAGTTCTTC. Amino acids: CASSQGGGRFDRGQFF.

The table lists this clone with a few counts. V and J are TRBV15 and TRBJ2-3; 8 nucleotides agree with TRBD1. The CDR3 length is 15 residues. V lost 5 bases to trimming and J lost 1 base; unmatched junction nucleotides: 5. Germline V CDR1 and CDR2: LNHNV, YYDKDF (reference sequence). The CDR3 nucleotides read TGTGCCACCAGCGGACCGGGACAGGGCACAGATACGCAGTATTTT. Its translation is CATSGPGQGTDTQYF.

The chain combines TRBV6-5 with TRBJ1-2; 11 bases agree with TRBD1. Germline V gene data show CDR1 as MNHEY and CDR2 as SVGAGI. V gave up 6 bases and J gave up 7 bases; unmatched junction bases: 7. This CDR3 region has 14 residues. The CDR3 DNA is TGTGCCAGCAGGCGGACAGGGGGCATTAGTGGCTACACCTTC. Amino acids: CASRRTGGISGYTF.

This rearrangement joins TRBV5-1 to TRBJ2-5; TRBD2 matches 12 bases. Trimming cost V 4 bases and J 2 bases; bases outside gene matches: 6. In germline, CDR1 is SGHRS, CDR2 YFSETQ. The CDR3 totals 16 residues. For the CDR3, the DNA is TGCGCCAGCAGCCCAGGACTAGCGGGGATACAAGAGACCCAGTACTTC. Its translation is CASSPGLAGIQETQYF.

This clone was counted a few times. V usage is TRBV5-1 and J usage is TRBJ1-2; no definite D call. This CDR3 contains 14 residues. Germline V gives CDR1 SGHRS, CDR2 YFSETQ. Trimming pared 3 bases from V and 2 bases from J, leaving 11 bases between. The CDR3 bases are TGCGCCAGCAGCTCGACGGGTGGAAACTATGGCTACACCTTC. Amino acids: CASSSTGGNYGYTF.

The V and J genes are TRBV9 and TRBJ2-1; D is possibly TRBD1 (6 bases). The length of the CDR3 is 18 residues. The germline V gene has CDR1 SGDLS and CDR2 YYNGEE. Trimming stripped 4 bases from V and 3 bases from J, with 23 bases between. As DNA, the CDR3 is TGTGCCAGCAGCTCAGGGGTGGTAATATTACCATTCTACAATGAGCAGTTCTTC. This codes for CASSSGVVILPFYNEQFF.

The J gene is TRBJ1-1, the V gene TRBV4-1, with D perhaps matching TRBD1 (5 bases). The ends were cut back, 10 bases at V and 3 bases at J, with 18 bases in the middle. From germline, CDR1 is MGHRA and CDR2 YSYEKL. This CDR3 is 14 amino acids long. The CDR3: CATKQVVSDTEAFF. The CDR3 region has the DNA TGCGCCACCAAACAGGTAGTGTCGGACACTGAAGCTTTCTTT.

The J gene is TRBJ1-6, the V gene TRBV5-6; D is possibly TRBD1 (5 bases). Between the trimmed V and J ends, which lost 4 bases and 6 bases, there was a span of 14 bases. This CDR3 is built from 15 residues. CDR1 is SGHDT and CDR2 is YYEEEE in the germline V gene. In nucleotides, the CDR3 is TGTGCCAGCAGCGCCCGGGGGGAGGTTAATTCACCCCTCCACTTT. It is translated as CASSARGEVNSPLHF.

This rearrangement joins TRBV11-3 to TRBJ2-5; D might be TRBD1 (5 bases). Trimming shortened V by 3 bases and J by 3 bases, and 11 bases separated the two germline ends. The CDR3 length is 14 residues. CDR1 is SGHNT, CDR2 YENEEA, per germline. The CDR3 region has the DNA TGTGCCAGCAGCTTTAGGGTCAGGGAAGAGACCCAGTACTTC. As protein: CASSFRVREETQYF. Drawing the rest from reference TRBV11-3 and TRBJ2-5, the complete variable domain is EAGVVQSPRYKIIEKKQPVAFWCNPISGHNTLYWYLQNLGQGPELLIRYENEEAVDDSQLPKDRFSAERLKGVDSTLKIQPAELGDSAVYLCASSFRVREETQYFGPGTRLLVL.

This rearrangement joins TRBV7-8 to TRBJ2-1, with 9 bases identical to TRBD1. Germline loops: CDR1 SGHVS, CDR2 FQNEAQ. Germline trimming cut 1 base from V and 14 bases from J; bases unmatched to any gene: 3. This CDR3 is built from 12 residues. CDR3 DNA sequence: TGTGCCAGCAGCTTAGAGCGGGACAGGGAGTTCTTC. This gives the protein CASSLERDREFF.